The 8 T cell receptor beta chains presented below share a single source sample, sequenced in a study of T cell responses to AZD1222 COVID-19 vaccine (dated by TCRdb to about 2021). The sample's time point label, decoded: about 28 days (+/-7) after the second vaccine dose. Libraries were made using the immunoSEQ multiplex PCR assay. Here the immuneACCESS table is served through TCRdb, limited to in-frame sequences with V and J called. Missing clones are a known gap in these copies; in checked studies unresolved V genes cover under half, and the rest lacks a known reason. The table for this sample lists 85,000 to 100,000 clones; roughly nine tenths of them were counted only once. Of the sample, roughly 5.2% is held by the ten largest clones. This specimen consisted of peripheral blood, obtained 28 days after the second AZD1222 dose. These receptors were collected from an adult who received the AZD1222 COVID-19 vaccine.

The gene calls are TRBV18 and TRBJ1-1; tentatively, D is TRBD1 (5 bases). Germline CDR1 is KGHSH and CDR2 is LQKENI. V gave up 2 bases and J gave up 8 bases, with 12 bases separating them. This CDR3 has 13 residues. The CDR3, as DNA: TGTGCCAGCTCACCAGGCCAGGGCCTGGAAGCTTTCTTT. The encoded protein is CASSPGQGLEAFF.

The chain joins TRBV11-2 to TRBJ1-5; no definite D call. The germline V gene encodes CDR1 SGHAT and CDR2 FQNNGV. Trimming stripped 3 bases from V and 2 bases from J, with 8 bases between. The CDR3 consists of 14 residues. CDR3: CASSLGPGNQPQHF. In nucleotides, the CDR3 is TGTGCCAGCAGCTTGGGTCCAGGCAATCAGCCCCAGCATTTT.

The chain couples TRBV2 to TRBJ1-2; TRBD1 matches at 7 bases. V shed 6 bases and J 8 bases; nucleotides not matched to a gene: 3. The CDR3 runs 11 residues. Germline CDR1 and CDR2: SNHLY and FYNNEI. The CDR3 nucleotides read TGTGCCAGCAGCCAGGGGGTCGGCTACACCTTC. Translating gives CASSQGVGYTF.

The chain combines TRBV14 with TRBJ1-2; TRBD1 agrees at 8 bases. The CDR3 loop spans 13 amino acids. Germline V gives CDR1 SGHDN, CDR2 FVKESK. V trimming: 4 bases; J trimming: 5 bases; junction bases outside the gene matches: 3. CDR3 sequence: CASSPGTGYGYTF. For the CDR3, the DNA is TGTGCCAGCAGCCCGGGGACAGGTTATGGCTACACCTTC.

This clone was observed once. This chain links TRBV3-1 (or the pseudogene TRBV3-2) with TRBJ1-4, with TRBD1 matching over 9 bases. The V gene end was trimmed by 3 bases and the J gene end by 7 bases; junction bases not matched to a gene: 6. CDR1 and CDR2 (germline): LGHDT, YNNKEL (reference sequence). The CDR3 contains 15 residues. The CDR3 coding sequence is TGTGCCAGCAGCCAGTCGGACAGGGGTCCTGAAAAACTGTTTTTT. This encodes CASSQSDRGPEKLFF.

The chain carries TRBV6-5 and TRBJ1-1; 9 bases match TRBD1. Trimming took 6 bases from V and 4 from J; bases not matched to a gene: 6. The CDR3 loop spans 14 amino acids. Per germline, CDR1 MNHEY and CDR2 SVGAGI. The CDR3 spells CASSPMDRGTEAFF. As DNA, the CDR3 is TGTGCCAGCAGCCCAATGGACAGGGGCACTGAAGCTTTCTTT.

CDR3 coding DNA: TGTGCCAGCAGTGTACGGGGGGAGAGGAATGAGCAGTTCTTC. Its translation: CASSVRGERNEQFF. The chain couples TRBV2 to TRBJ2-1; 7 nucleotides agree with TRBD2. From germline, CDR1 is SNHLY and CDR2 FYNNEI. The J segment lost 7 bases and the V segment lost 4 bases, leaving 7 bases of the junction unmatched. This CDR3 has 14 residues. The whole variable domain, remainder taken from reference TRBV2 and TRBJ2-1, is EPEVTQTPSHQVTQMGQEVILRCVPISNHLYFYWYRQILGQKVEFLVSFYNNEISEKSEIFDDQFSVERPDGSNFTLKIRSTKLEDSAMYFCASSVRGERNEQFFGPGTRLTVL.

In this sample, this clone turned up once. This sequence joins TRBV24-1 and TRBJ1-1; D might be TRBD1 (5 bases). CDR3 size: 18 residues. V lost 9 bases and J 7 bases, leaving 32 bases between the germline ends. Per germline, CDR1 KGHDR and CDR2 SFDVKD. CDR3 sequence reads: CATPEGKGWLPGTCEAFF. The DNA of the CDR3 is TGTGCCACCCCGGAGGGTAAGGGGTGGCTCCCGGGGACTTGTGAAGCTTTCTTT.